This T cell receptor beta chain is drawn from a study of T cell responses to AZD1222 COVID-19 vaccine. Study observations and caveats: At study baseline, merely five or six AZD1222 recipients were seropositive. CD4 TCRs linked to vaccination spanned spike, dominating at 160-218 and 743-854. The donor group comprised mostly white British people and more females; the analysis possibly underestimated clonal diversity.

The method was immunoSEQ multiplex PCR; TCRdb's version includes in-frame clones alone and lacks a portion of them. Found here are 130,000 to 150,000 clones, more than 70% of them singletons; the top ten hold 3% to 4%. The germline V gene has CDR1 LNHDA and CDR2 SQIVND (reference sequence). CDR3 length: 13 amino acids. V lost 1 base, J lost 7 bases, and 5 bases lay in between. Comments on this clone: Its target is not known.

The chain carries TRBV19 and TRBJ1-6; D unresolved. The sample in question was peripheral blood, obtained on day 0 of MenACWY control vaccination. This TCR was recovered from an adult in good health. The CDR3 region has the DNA TGTGCCAGTAGTATAGCGGGAAATTCACCCCTCCACTTT. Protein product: CASSIAGNSPLHF.